These T cell receptor beta chains were read from a single sample in a study of sequential checkpoint blockade in melanoma. Data came from immunoSEQ multiplex PCR; TCRdb stores just in-frame clones and leaves some out. The sample has 13,000 to 15,000 clones, around 70% seen once. This material consisted of CD8+ T cells sorted from blood (inferred from file names), taken from a patient given nivolumab and ipilimumab in sequence. These receptors all stem from a human donor with melanoma. Both conserved end residues are part of each CDR3. A D gene is named only where the DNA matches it firmly. Clone size is not always given. Where it is, it says once, few, many or a class for expanded clones.

>TRBD2|TRBV5-6|-|TRBJ2-1
CASSLDRTRNEQFF
TGTGCCAGCAGCTTGGACCGGACTAGGAATGAGCAGTTCTTC
>TRBD2|TRBV27|few|TRBJ2-4
CASSLSPGRAKNIQYF
TGTGCCAGCAGTTTAAGTCCAGGGAGGGCAAAAAACATTCAGTACTTC
>-|TRBV29-1|-|TRBJ2-1
CSVGGWQGGYNEQFF
TGCAGCGTCGGTGGGTGGCAGGGGGGTTACAATGAGCAGTTCTTC
>-|TRBV5-1|-|TRBJ2-5
CASSLAGETQYF
TGCGCCAGCAGCTTGGCCGGGGAGACCCAGTACTTC
>-|TRBV7-9|-|TRBJ2-5
CASSLPALARETQYF
TGTGCCAGCAGCTTACCCGCCTTAGCTAGGGAGACCCAGTACTTC
>TRBD1|TRBV7-9|-|TRBJ1-1
CASSSTGLNTEAFF
TGTGCCAGCAGCTCGACAGGGCTGAACACTGAAGCTTTCTTT
>TRBD2|TRBV2|-|TRBJ2-5
CASSPAAGGGETQYF
TGTGCCAGCAGTCCCGCAGCGGGGGGCGGAGAGACCCAGTACTTC
>TRBD1|TRBV6-1|once|TRBJ1-1
CASSEPQGAQMDTEAFF
TGTGCCAGCAGTGAGCCACAGGGGGCACAAATGGACACTGAAGCTTTCTTT
>TRBD1|TRBV27|few|TRBJ2-7
CASSLSTGRTYEQYF
TGTGCCAGCAGTTTATCGACAGGGAGAACCTACGAGCAGTACTTC
>TRBD1|TRBV5-1|-|TRBJ2-7
CASSDGTGYSYEQYF
TGCGCCAGCAGCGACGGGACAGGGTACTCCTACGAGCAGTACTTC
>TRBD1|TRBV4-1|-|TRBJ2-5
CASSQDQGQKETQYF
TGCGCCAGCAGCCAAGATCAGGGACAGAAAGAGACCCAGTACTTC
>TRBD2|TRBV14|few|TRBJ2-1
CASSYPTSGEGEQFF
TGTGCCAGCAGTTACCCGACTAGCGGGGAGGGTGAGCAGTTCTTC
>TRBD1|TRBV27|-|TRBJ2-1
CASSFGTGNNEQFF
TGTGCCAGCAGTTTCGGGACAGGGAACAATGAGCAGTTCTTC
>-|TRBV7-9|-|TRBJ2-5
CASSPGLTQYF
TGTGCCAGCAGCCCAGGTCTGACCCAGTACTTC
>-|TRBV2|-|TRBJ1-4
CASSDPHRTALSGTNEKLFF
TGTGCCAGCAGTGACCCCCACCGGACAGCCTTGTCCGGAACTAATGAAAAACTGTTTTTT
>-|TRBV7-3|-|TRBJ2-3
CASSERSYTDTQYF
TGTGCCAGCAGCGAACGGAGCTACACAGATACGCAGTATTTT
>-|TRBV7-9|-|TRBJ2-2
CASSLSMDSNTGELFF
TGTGCCAGCAGCTTGTCCATGGACAGCAACACCGGGGAGCTGTTTTTT
>TRBD2|TRBV19|once|TRBJ2-1
CASRQAGGGHEQFF
TGTGCCAGTAGGCAAGCGGGAGGCGGGCATGAGCAGTTCTTC
>TRBD1|TRBV18|-|TRBJ2-7
CASSPPEQGWYEQYF
TGTGCCAGCTCACCACCGGAACAGGGGTGGTACGAGCAGTACTTC
>TRBD1|TRBV9|-|TRBJ2-1
CASSPRDRAPIYNEQFF
TGTGCCAGCAGCCCGCGGGACAGGGCGCCCATCTACAATGAGCAGTTCTTC
>-|TRBV4-2|few|TRBJ2-1
CASESRGAEQFF
TGTGCCAGCGAATCCCGGGGAGCTGAGCAGTTCTTC
>-|TRBV7-9|-|TRBJ2-6
CASSLTAGANVLTF
TGTGCCAGCAGCCTTACAGCTGGGGCCAACGTCCTGACTTTC
>-|TRBV7-9|-|TRBJ2-7
CASSLEAGWYEQYF
TGTGCCAGCAGCTTAGAGGCAGGGTGGTACGAGCAGTACTTC
>TRBD2|TRBV4-3|-|TRBJ2-7
CASSPSGIGSYEQYF
TGCGCCAGCAGCCCTAGCGGGATCGGCTCCTACGAGCAGTACTTC
>-|TRBV7-2|-|TRBJ2-7
CASSLANGDYEQYF
TGTGCCAGCAGCTTAGCCAACGGAGACTACGAGCAGTACTTC
>-|TRBV28|-|TRBJ1-6
CASSGQLYNSPLHF
TGTGCCAGCAGCGGACAGCTCTATAATTCACCCCTCCACTTT
>TRBD2|TRBV4-3|-|TRBJ2-7
CASSQVTSEPTSAQYF
TGCGCCAGCAGCCAGGTGACTAGCGAGCCTACGTCGGCGCAGTACTTC
>TRBD2|TRBV7-9|-|TRBJ2-3
CASSLPTWASGSTDTQYF
TGTGCCAGCAGCTTACCAACCTGGGCTAGCGGGAGCACAGATACGCAGTATTTT
>-|TRBV9|-|TRBJ2-1
CASSVDQGSSYNEQFF
TGTGCCAGCAGCGTAGACCAGGGGAGCTCCTACAATGAGCAGTTCTTC
>-|TRBV4-1|medium-sized|TRBJ1-1
CASSQAWSVVAFF
TGCGCCAGCAGCCAAGCATGGTCAGTGGTAGCTTTCTTT
>-|TRBV7-9|-|TRBJ2-7
CASSFPDRSSSYEQYF
TGTGCCAGCAGCTTTCCTGACAGGTCAAGCTCCTACGAGCAGTACTTC
>-|TRBV27|-|TRBJ2-5
CASSAEPSQTQYF
TGTGCCAGCAGTGCTGAACCAAGCCAGACCCAGTACTTC
>TRBD1|TRBV7-2|-|TRBJ2-5
CASSLRDRVQETQYF
TGTGCCAGCAGCCTGAGAGACAGGGTCCAAGAGACCCAGTACTTC
>TRBD2|TRBV11-2|-|TRBJ2-7
CASSLTSGGLYEQYF
TGTGCCAGCAGCTTAACTAGCGGGGGCCTCTACGAGCAGTACTTC
>-|TRBV6-5|-|TRBJ1-2
CASSYRNRVGYTF
TGTGCCAGCAGTTACCGGAACAGGGTCGGCTACACCTTC
>TRBD2|TRBV7-9|-|TRBJ2-3
CASSLGTSGSDTQYF
TGTGCCAGCAGCTTAGGGACTAGCGGGAGCGATACGCAGTATTTT
>TRBD2|TRBV4-2|-|TRBJ2-5
CASSQTSDYQETQYF
TGTGCCAGCAGCCAAACTAGCGACTACCAAGAGACCCAGTACTTC
>-|TRBV4-2|-|TRBJ1-2
CASSQGGDKDGYTF
TGTGCCAGCAGCCAAGGTGGGGACAAGGATGGCTACACCTTC
>-|TRBV5-1|-|TRBJ1-3
CASSLDGAGGNTIYF
TGCGCCAGCAGCCTGGACGGTGCGGGAGGAAACACCATATATTTT
>-|TRBV13|-|TRBJ2-1
CASSRGGTEQFF
TGTGCCAGCAGCCGTGGGGGGACTGAGCAGTTCTTC
>TRBD1|TRBV4-3|few|TRBJ1-5
CASSQGTGLGYNQPQHF
TGCGCCAGCAGCCAAGGGACAGGGCTGGGATACAATCAGCCCCAGCATTTT
>-|TRBV12-5|-|TRBJ2-7
CASGLPGSGYYEQYF
TGTGCTAGTGGTTTGCCCGGATCGGGATACTACGAGCAGTACTTC
>-|TRBV12-5|few|TRBJ2-5
CASGLGVETQYF
TGTGCTAGTGGACTGGGAGTGGAGACCCAGTACTTC